This TCR beta chain was identified during a study of shared clonotypes between healthy human individuals. This CDR3 has 15 residues. Trimming left V 2 bases short and J 2 bases short, with 12 bases between. Germline CDR1 reads SGHAT; CDR2 reads FQNNGV. Terminally differentiated effector memory CD45RA+ cells were excluded by CCR7 positive selection of CD45RO-negative cells. Free of recent acute infections or vaccinations, the donors were healthy HIV-negative adults. The donors, all of them Caucasian adults, lived in Nashville, Tennessee. Splitting of each subset's genomic DNA was done evenly across several immunoSEQ plates. Here immunoSEQ multiplex PCR was the method, and the copy in TCRdb shows in-frame clones only, minus some. The sample has around 560,000 clones; approximately 95% are singletons.

What was sequenced was naive CD8+ T cells sorted from blood. This TCR derives from a woman aged 30 to 39 in good health. V gene TRBV11-2 combines with J gene TRBJ1-2, with D possibly being TRBD1 (5 bases). CDR3 coding DNA: TGTGCCAGCAGCTTATCAGGGAAGGGGAACTATGGCTACACCTTC. Amino acid sequence: CASSLSGKGNYGYTF.